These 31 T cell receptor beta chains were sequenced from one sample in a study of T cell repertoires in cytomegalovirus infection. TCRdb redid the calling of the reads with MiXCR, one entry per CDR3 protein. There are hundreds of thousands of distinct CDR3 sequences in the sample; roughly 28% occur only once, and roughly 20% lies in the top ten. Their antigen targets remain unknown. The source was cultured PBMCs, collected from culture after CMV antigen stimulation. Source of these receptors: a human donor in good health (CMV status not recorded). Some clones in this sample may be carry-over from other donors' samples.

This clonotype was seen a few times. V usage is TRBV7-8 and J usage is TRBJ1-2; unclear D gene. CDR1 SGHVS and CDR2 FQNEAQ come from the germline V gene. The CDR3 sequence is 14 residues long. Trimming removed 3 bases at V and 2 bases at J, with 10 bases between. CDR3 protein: CASSFGSGNYGYTF. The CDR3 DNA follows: TGTGCCAGCAGCTTCGGTTCCGGAAACTATGGCTACACCTTC.

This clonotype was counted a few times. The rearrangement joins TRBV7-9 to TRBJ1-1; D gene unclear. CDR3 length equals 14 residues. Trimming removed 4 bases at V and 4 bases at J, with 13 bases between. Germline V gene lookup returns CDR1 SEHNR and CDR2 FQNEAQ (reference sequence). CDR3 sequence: CASSWREDGTEAFF. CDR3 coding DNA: TGTGCCAGCAGCTGGCGGGAGGATGGCACTGAAGCTTTCTTT.

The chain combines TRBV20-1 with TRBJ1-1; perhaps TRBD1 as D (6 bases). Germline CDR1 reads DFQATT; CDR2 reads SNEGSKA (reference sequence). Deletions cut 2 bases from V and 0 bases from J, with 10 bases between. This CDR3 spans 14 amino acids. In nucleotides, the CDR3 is TGCAGTGCTAGATCCTACAGGGTGAACACTGAAGCTTTCTTT. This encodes CSARSYRVNTEAFF.

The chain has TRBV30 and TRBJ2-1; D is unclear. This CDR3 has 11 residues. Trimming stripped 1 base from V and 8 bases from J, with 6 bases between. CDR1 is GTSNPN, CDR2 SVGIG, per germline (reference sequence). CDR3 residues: CAWSGPYEQFF. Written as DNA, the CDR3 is TGTGCCTGGAGTGGCCCCTATGAGCAGTTCTTC.

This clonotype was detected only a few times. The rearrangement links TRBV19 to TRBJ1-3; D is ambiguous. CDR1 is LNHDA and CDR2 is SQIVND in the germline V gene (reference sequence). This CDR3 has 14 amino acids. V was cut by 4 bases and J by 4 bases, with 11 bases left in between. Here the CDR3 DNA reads TGTGCCAGTAGTACGGCTCCAGTGGGAAACACCATATATTTT. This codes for CASSTAPVGNTIYF.

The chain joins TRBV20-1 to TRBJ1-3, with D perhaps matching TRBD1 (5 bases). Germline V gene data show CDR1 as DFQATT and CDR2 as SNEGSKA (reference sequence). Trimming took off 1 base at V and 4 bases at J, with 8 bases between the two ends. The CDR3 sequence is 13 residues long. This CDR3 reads CSARAREGNTIYF. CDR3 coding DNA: TGCAGTGCTAGAGCCAGGGAGGGAAACACCATATATTTT.

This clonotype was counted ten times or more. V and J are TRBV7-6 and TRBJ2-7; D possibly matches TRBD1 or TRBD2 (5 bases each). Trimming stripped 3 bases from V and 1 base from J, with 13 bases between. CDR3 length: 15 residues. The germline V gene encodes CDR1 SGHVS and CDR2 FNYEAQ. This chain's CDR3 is CASSFRPGHSYEQYF. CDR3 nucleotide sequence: TGTGCCAGCAGCTTTAGGCCGGGGCATTCCTACGAGCAGTACTTC.

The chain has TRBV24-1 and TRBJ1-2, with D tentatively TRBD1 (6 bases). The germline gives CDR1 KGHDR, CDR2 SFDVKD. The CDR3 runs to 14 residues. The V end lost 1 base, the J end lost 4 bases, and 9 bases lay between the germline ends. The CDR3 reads CATSDFTGTYGYTF. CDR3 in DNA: TGTGCCACCAGTGATTTTACAGGGACCTATGGCTACACCTTC.

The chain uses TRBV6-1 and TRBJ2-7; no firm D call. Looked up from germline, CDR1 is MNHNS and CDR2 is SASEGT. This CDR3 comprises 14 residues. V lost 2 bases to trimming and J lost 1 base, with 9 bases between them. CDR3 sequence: CASSERLGSYEQYF. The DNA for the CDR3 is TGTGCCAGCAGTGAAAGACTGGGGTCCTACGAGCAGTACTTC.

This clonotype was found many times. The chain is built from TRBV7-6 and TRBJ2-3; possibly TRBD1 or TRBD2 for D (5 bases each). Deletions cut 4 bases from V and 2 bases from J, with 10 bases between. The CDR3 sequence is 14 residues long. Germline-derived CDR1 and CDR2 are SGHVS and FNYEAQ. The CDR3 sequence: CASSSRDDTDTQYF. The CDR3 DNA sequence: TGTGCCAGCAGCTCCCGGGACGACACAGATACGCAGTATTTT. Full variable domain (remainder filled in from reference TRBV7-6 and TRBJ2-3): GAGVSQSPRYKVTKRGQDVALRCDPISGHVSLYWYRQALGQGPEFLTYFNYEAQQDKSGLPNDRFSAERPEGSISTLTIQRTEQRDSAMYRCASSSRDDTDTQYFGPGTRLTVL.

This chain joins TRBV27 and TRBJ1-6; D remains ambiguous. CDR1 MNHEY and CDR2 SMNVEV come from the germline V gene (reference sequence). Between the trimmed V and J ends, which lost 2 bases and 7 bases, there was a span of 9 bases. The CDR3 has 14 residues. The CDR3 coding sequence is TGTGCCAGCAGTTTACTCCGGCTAAATTCACCCCTCCACTTT. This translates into CASSLLRLNSPLHF.

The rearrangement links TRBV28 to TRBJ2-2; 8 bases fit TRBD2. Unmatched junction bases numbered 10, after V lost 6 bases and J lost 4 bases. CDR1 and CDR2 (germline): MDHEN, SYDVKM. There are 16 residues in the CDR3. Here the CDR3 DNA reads TGTGCCAGCAGGAGACTAGCGTGGGAATCCACCGGGGAGCTGTTTTTT. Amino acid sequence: CASRRLAWESTGELFF.

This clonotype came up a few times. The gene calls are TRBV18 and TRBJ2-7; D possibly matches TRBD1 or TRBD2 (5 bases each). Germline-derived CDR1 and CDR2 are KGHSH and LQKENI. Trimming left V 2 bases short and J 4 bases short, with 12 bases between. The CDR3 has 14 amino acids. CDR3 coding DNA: TGTGCCAGCTCACCAAACGGGGCCTCTTACGAGCAGTACTTC. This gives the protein CASSPNGASYEQYF. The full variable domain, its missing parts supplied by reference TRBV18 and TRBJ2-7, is NAGVMQNPRHLVRRRGQEARLRCSPMKGHSHVYWYRQLPEEGLKFMVYLQKENIIDESGMPKERFSAEFPKEGPSILRIQQVVRGDSAAYFCASSPNGASYEQYFGPGTRLTVT.

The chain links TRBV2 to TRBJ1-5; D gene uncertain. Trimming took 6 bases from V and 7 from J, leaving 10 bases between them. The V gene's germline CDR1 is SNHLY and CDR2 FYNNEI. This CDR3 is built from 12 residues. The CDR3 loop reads CASRLGGQPQHF. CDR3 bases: TGTGCCAGCAGGCTGGGAGGGCAGCCCCAGCATTTT.

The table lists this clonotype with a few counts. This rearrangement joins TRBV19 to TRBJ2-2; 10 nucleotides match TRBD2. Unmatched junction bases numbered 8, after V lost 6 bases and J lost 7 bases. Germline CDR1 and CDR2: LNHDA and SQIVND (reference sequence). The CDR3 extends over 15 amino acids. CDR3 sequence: CASRPGLAFVGELFF. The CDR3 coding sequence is TGTGCCAGTAGGCCGGGACTAGCGTTTGTCGGGGAGCTGTTTTTT.

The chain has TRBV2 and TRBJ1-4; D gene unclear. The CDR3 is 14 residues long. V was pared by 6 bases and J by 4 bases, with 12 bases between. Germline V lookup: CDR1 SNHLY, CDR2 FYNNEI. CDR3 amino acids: CASSIQGSNEKLFF. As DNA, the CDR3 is TGTGCCAGCAGCATCCAAGGCAGTAATGAAAAACTGTTTTTT. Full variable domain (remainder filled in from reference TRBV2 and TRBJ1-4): EPEVTQTPSHQVTQMGQEVILRCVPISNHLYFYWYRQILGQKVEFLVSFYNNEISEKSEIFDDQFSVERPDGSNFTLKIRSTKLEDSAMYFCASSIQGSNEKLFFGSGTQLSVL.

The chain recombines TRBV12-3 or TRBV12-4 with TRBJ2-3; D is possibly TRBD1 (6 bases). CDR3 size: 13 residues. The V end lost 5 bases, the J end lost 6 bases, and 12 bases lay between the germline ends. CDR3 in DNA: TGTGCCAGCAGTACCACAGGGATGGATACGCAGTATTTT. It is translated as CASSTTGMDTQYF.

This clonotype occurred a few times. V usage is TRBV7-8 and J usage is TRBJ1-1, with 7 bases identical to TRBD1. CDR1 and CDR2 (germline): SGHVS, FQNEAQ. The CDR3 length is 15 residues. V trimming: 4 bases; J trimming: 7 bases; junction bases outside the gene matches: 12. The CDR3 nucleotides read TGTGCCAGCAGCTCGGGCAGGGGGGACGATGATGAAGCTTTCTTT. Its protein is CASSSGRGDDDEAFF.

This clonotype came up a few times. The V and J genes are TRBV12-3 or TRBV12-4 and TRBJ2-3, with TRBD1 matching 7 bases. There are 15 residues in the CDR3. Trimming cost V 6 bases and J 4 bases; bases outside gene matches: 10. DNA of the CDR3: TGTGCCAGCAGCCCCCGACAGGGTGGAGCAGATACGCAGTATTTT. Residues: CASSPRQGGADTQYF.

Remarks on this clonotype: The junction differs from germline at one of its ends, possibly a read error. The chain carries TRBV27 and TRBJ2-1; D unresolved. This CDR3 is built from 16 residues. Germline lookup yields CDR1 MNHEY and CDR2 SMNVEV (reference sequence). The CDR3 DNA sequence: TGTGCCAGCAGTTCTACCATGCGGCCTTCCTATAATGAGCAGTTCTTC. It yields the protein CASSSTMRPSYNEQFF.

The CDR3 spells CAWSSVSYNEQFF. The CDR3 region has the DNA TGTGCCTGGAGTAGCGTCAGCTACAATGAGCAGTTCTTC. This sequence joins TRBV30 and TRBJ2-1; D remains unclear. CDR1 GTSNPN and CDR2 SVGIG come from the germline V gene (reference sequence). V lost 2 bases and J 3 bases, leaving 8 bases between the germline ends. The CDR3 length is 13 residues.

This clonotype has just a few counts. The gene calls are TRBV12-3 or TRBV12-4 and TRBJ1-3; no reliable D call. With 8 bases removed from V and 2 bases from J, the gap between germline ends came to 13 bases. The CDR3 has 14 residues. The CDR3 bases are TGTGCCAGCCAATCTCTCACGGCTGGAAACACCATATATTTT. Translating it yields CASQSLTAGNTIYF.

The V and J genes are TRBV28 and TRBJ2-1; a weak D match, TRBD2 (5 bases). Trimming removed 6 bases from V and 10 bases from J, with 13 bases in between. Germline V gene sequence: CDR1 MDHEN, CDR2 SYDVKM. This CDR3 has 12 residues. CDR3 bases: TGTGCCAGCAGCTCTCTCGGGGAGGAGCAGTTCTTC. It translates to CASSSLGEEQFF.

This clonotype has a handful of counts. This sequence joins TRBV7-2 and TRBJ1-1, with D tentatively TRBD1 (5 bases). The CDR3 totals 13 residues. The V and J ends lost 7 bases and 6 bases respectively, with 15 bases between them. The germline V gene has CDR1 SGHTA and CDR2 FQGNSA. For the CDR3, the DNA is TGTGCCAGCACCAATAGGCAGGGCTCTGAAGCTTTCTTT. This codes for CASTNRQGSEAFF.

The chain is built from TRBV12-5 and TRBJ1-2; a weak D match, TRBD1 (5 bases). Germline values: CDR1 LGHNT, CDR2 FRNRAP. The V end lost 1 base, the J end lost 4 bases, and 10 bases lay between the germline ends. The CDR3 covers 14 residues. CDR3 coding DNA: TGTGCTAGTGGTTTGGCAGGGCCTGGCTATGGCTACACCTTC. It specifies CASGLAGPGYGYTF.

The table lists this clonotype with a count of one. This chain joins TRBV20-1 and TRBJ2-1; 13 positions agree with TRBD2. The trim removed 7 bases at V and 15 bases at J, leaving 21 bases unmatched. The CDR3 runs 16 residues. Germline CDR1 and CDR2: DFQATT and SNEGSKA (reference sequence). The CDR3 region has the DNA TGCAGTGGTATAACTAGCGGGGGGGCGAATTATATGGGAACGTTCTTC. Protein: CSGITSGGANYMGTFF.

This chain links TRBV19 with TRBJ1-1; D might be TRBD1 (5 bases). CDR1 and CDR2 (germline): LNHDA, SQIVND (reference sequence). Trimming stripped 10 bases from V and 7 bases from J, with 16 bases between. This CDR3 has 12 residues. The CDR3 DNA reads TGTGCCACCCAGCGAGGGGTAGATGAAGCTTTCTTT. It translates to CATQRGVDEAFF.

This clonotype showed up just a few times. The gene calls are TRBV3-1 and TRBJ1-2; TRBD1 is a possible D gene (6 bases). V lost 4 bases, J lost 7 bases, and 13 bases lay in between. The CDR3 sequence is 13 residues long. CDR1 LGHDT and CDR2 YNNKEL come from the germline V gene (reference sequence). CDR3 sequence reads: CASSRDGGSGYTF. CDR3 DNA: TGTGCCAGCAGCCGCGACGGGGGCTCTGGCTACACCTTC.

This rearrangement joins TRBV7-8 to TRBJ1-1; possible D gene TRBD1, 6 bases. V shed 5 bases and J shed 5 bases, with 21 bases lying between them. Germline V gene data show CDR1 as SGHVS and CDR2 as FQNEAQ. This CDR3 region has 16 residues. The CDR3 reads CASSHSGRGRRTEAFF. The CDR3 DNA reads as TGTGCCAGCAGCCACAGCGGCCGGGGGCGCCGGACTGAAGCTTTCTTT.

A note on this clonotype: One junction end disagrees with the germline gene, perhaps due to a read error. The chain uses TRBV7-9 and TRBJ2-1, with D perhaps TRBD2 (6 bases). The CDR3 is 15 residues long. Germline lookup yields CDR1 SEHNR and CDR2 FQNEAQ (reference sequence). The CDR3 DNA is TGTGACAGCACCCTTGGCGGGAACCCCTACAATGAGCAGTTCTTC. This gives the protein CDSTLGGNPYNEQFF.

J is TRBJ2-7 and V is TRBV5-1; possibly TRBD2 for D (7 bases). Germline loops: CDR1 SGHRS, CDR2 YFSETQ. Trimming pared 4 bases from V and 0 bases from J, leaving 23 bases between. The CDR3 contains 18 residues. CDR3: CASSRWGGYGASSYEQYF. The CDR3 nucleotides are TGCGCCAGCAGCCGGTGGGGGGGCTATGGGGCGAGCTCCTACGAGCAGTACTTC.